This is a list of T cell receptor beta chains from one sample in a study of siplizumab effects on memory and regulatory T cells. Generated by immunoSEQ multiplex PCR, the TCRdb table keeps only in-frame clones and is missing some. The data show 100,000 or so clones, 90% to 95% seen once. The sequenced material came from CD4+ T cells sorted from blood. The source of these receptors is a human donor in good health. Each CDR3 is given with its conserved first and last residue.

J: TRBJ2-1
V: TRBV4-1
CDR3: CASSQPPLPEQFF

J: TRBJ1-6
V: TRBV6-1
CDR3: CASSAEGTINSPLHF

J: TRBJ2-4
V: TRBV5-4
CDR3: CASSRPTGLDKNIQYF

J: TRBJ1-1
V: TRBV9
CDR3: CASSPSGVKTEAFF

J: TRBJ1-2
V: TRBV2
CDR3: CASSERGQFTGYTF

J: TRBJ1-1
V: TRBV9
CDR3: CASSVDPRGRNTEAFF

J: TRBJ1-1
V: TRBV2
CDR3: CASSDLAAAFF

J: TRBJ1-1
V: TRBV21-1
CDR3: CASSKAIQGRYTEAFF

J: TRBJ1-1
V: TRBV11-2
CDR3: CASSLEDRVKTEAFF

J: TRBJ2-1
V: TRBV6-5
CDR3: CASGGTVSSYNEQFF

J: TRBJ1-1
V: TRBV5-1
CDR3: CASSLSVFEEAFF

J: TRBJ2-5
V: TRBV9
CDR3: CASSPGGQETQYF

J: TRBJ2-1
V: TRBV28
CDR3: CASRSGAFDEQFF

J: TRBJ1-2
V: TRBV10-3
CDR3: CAISERSGYGYTF

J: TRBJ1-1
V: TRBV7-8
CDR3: CASSFMGNTEAFF

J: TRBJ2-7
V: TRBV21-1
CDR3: CASSNKGQSYEQYF

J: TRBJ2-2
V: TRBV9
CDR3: CASNEGAANTGELFF

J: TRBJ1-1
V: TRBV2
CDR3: CASSGQTGNTEAFF

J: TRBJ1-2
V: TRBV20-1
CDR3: CSASNRGGYTF

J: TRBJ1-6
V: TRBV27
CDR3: CASSFATGTFNSPLHF

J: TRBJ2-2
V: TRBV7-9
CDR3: CASSLPVGVMDGELFF

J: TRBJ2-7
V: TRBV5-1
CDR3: CASSSSYEQYF

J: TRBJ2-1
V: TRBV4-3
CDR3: CASSLAGVLVEQFF

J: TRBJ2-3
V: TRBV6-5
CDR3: CASSRADTQYF

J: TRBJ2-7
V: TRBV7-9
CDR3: CASSKSRTGGYEQYF

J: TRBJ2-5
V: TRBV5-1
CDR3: CASSLRRTEETQYF

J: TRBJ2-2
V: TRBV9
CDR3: CASSVFDSGANRGELFF

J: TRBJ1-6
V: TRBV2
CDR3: CASSVRQGDNSPLHF

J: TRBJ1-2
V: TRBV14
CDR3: CASSQVDSAIYGYTF

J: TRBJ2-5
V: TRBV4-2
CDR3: CASSFRDRGWETQYF

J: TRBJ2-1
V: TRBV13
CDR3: CASETSGEYNEQFF

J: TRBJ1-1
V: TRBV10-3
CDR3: CAISAPLSGTGDTEAFF

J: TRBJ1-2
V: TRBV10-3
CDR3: CAITGTGNPYGYTF

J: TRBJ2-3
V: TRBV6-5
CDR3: CASSYRGGGTDTQYF

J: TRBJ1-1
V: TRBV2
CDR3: CASRQYTEAFF

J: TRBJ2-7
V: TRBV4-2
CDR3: CASSQVQGDYEQYF

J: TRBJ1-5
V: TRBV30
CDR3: CAWNRDSNQPQHF

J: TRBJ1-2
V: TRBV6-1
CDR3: CASSEGRFRGYGYTF

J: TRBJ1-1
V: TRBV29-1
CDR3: CSVGTPSLTEAFF

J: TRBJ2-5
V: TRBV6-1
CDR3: CASSEGAGGQETQYF

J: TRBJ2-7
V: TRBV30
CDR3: CAWSTGQGPSYEQYF

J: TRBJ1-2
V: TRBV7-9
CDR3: CASSPAANGYTF

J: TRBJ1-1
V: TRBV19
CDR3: CASNGRSQGPNNTEAFF

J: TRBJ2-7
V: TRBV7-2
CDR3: CASSAYPFEQYF

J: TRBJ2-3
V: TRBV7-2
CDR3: CASSSSGTIIDTQYF

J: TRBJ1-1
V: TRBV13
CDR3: CATSTGAGVLFF

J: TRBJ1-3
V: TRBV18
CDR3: CASSPQPTRRSGNTIYF

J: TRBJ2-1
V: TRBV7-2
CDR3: CASSLVLASDEQFF

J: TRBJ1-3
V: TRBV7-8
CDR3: CASSLGISGNTIYF